Shown below are 5 T cell receptor beta chains from a single sample sequenced in a study of blood T cell repertoires in COVID-19. Assay used: immunoSEQ multiplex PCR; TCRdb lists only in-frame clones, some missing. The sample includes hundreds of thousands of clones, roughly 85% of them seen just once. Sequencing was carried out using peripheral blood. These receptors were taken from a woman aged 18-30 years who had recovered from COVID-19.

This clone was counted a single time. The chain uses TRBV29-1 and TRBJ2-3; 7 bases match TRBD2. CDR1 is SQVTM and CDR2 is ANQGSEA in the germline V gene. The CDR3 is 13 amino acids. After removal of 1 base from V and 9 bases from J, the junction contained 7 bases not matched to a gene. The CDR3 protein is CSVEGGSWGTQYF. As DNA, the CDR3 is TGCAGCGTTGAAGGCGGGAGCTGGGGAACGCAGTATTTT.

This clone occurred once. This sequence joins TRBV3-1 (or the pseudogene TRBV3-2) and TRBJ2-3; D is uncertain. There are 15 residues in the CDR3. Per the germline V gene, CDR1 is LGHDT and CDR2 is YNNKEL (reference sequence). Trimming cost V 0 bases and J 0 bases, with 7 bases left between them. The CDR3: CASSQDVTSTDTQYF. The CDR3 DNA reads TGTGCCAGCAGCCAAGATGTGACTAGCACAGATACGCAGTATTTT.

This sequence joins TRBV4-3 and TRBJ1-1; D remains ambiguous. This CDR3 region has 16 residues. Germline loops: CDR1 LGHNA, CDR2 YSLEER. V was clipped by 4 bases and J by 0 bases, with 15 bases between them. CDR3 nucleotides: TGCGCCAGCAGCCTCTCATCTTCTACCTTGAACACTGAAGCTTTCTTT. Its protein product is CASSLSSSTLNTEAFF.

The chain links TRBV30 to TRBJ1-1; TRBD1 matches 8 bases. V was pared by 2 bases and J by 0 bases, with 8 bases of the junction left unmatched. Germline V gene lookup returns CDR1 GTSNPN and CDR2 SVGIG (reference sequence). CDR3 length equals 16 residues. The CDR3: CAWSRGTGSLNTEAFF. The CDR3 DNA reads as TGTGCCTGGAGTAGGGGGACAGGATCCCTGAACACTGAAGCTTTCTTT.

In its sample, this clone was seen a few times. This chain joins TRBV27 and TRBJ1-2; D might be TRBD1 (5 bases). The CDR3 covers 14 residues. Germline CDR1 is MNHEY and CDR2 is SMNVEV (reference sequence). The ends were cut back, 2 bases at V and 6 bases at J, with 13 bases in the middle. This chain's CDR3 is CASSLLGRGNGYTF. CDR3 DNA sequence: TGTGCCAGCAGTTTACTGGGACGGGGGAATGGCTACACCTTC.